Listed below are T cell receptor beta chains from one sample, sequenced in a study of cytomegalovirus exposure and HLA in healthy donors. Profiling relied on immunoSEQ multiplex PCR, and the TCRdb table lists in-frame clones only, not all of them. Recorded for this sample: 70,000 or so clones. The sequenced material came from PBMCs. These receptors came from a man in his forties in good health and CMV-seronegative. The CDR3 runs from the conserved cysteine through the conserved F or W.

j_call: TRBJ2-7
v_call: TRBV6-5
cdr3_aa: CASSPSTSGGYEQYF

j_call: TRBJ2-2
v_call: TRBV9
cdr3_aa: CASSLTGLDGELFF

j_call: TRBJ2-4
v_call: TRBV19
cdr3_aa: CASSTRDLRSGNIQYF

j_call: TRBJ1-5
v_call: TRBV27
cdr3_aa: CASSWTGGNQPQHF

j_call: TRBJ2-5
v_call: TRBV13
cdr3_aa: CASSKKPQETQYF

j_call: TRBJ1-4
v_call: TRBV12-5
cdr3_aa: CASGLGQGVRDEKLFF

j_call: TRBJ2-7
v_call: TRBV10-1
cdr3_aa: CASSETARESYEQYF

j_call: TRBJ1-5
v_call: TRBV23-1
cdr3_aa: CGTGQPQHF

j_call: TRBJ2-1
v_call: TRBV29-1
cdr3_aa: CSVSTSGGGNEQFF

j_call: TRBJ2-2
v_call: TRBV6-5
cdr3_aa: CASSLAGELFF

j_call: TRBJ1-1
v_call: TRBV5-1
cdr3_aa: CASSPRTAVNTEAFF

j_call: TRBJ1-2
v_call: TRBV10-3
cdr3_aa: CAIRGGVPEDYGYTF

j_call: TRBJ1-1
v_call: TRBV2
cdr3_aa: CASSGPGVTEAFF

j_call: TRBJ1-1
v_call: TRBV7-8
cdr3_aa: CASSEGEGGAFF

j_call: TRBJ2-1
v_call: TRBV2
cdr3_aa: CASSDPLGGRDNEQFF

j_call: TRBJ1-2
v_call: TRBV19
cdr3_aa: CASSSTGGAEGYTF

j_call: TRBJ1-4
v_call: TRBV7-6
cdr3_aa: CASSMGQGNEKLFF

j_call: TRBJ2-3
v_call: TRBV30
cdr3_aa: CAWSVTGGESDTQYF

j_call: TRBJ1-5
v_call: TRBV4-1
cdr3_aa: CASSPQQGSNQPQHF

j_call: TRBJ2-3
v_call: TRBV7-9
cdr3_aa: CASSFRTGNTDTQYF

j_call: TRBJ2-5
v_call: TRBV28
cdr3_aa: CASSLLVRGDETQYF

j_call: TRBJ1-4
v_call: TRBV2
cdr3_aa: CASSPQGATNEKLFF

j_call: TRBJ2-1
v_call: TRBV18
cdr3_aa: CASSPGNQGAHNEQFF

j_call: TRBJ1-1
v_call: TRBV29-1
cdr3_aa: CSVVRGGTEAFF

j_call: TRBJ1-4
v_call: TRBV9
cdr3_aa: CASSTGGMGDEKLFF

j_call: TRBJ1-5
v_call: TRBV6-1
cdr3_aa: CASSEAHRNQPQHF

j_call: TRBJ2-7
v_call: TRBV28
cdr3_aa: CASSFTSGRSSYEQYF

j_call: TRBJ1-3
v_call: TRBV7-2
cdr3_aa: CASGTDSGNTIYF

j_call: TRBJ1-2
v_call: TRBV19
cdr3_aa: CASSIERGNYGYTF

j_call: TRBJ1-6
v_call: TRBV11-2
cdr3_aa: CASSLTTTQGMSYNSPLHF

j_call: TRBJ2-3
v_call: TRBV14
cdr3_aa: CASSQAVRESTDTQYF